This T cell receptor (beta chain) was obtained from a study of cytomegalovirus exposure and HLA in healthy donors. About the study: Approximately 85 million unique TCRs from HLA-typed donors made up an early data release. Findings and caveats of the study: An apparent linkage of common viral pathogens to several of the most significant clusters emerged in a later analysis. Analysis performed later found approximately 17,000 TCR beta sequences associated with HLA alleles at 0.05 false discovery rate. The study designated over 150 TCR beta chains cytomegalovirus-associated.

Note on this clone: What it binds is unknown.

Primers included in the PCR were 60 Vbeta and 13 Jbeta primers. Produced via immunoSEQ multiplex PCR; TCRdb's table is partial and in-frame only. The sample contains under 200,000 clones, about 85% of which appear only once. Germline V gene lookup returns CDR1 SGHVS and CDR2 FQNEAQ. The CDR3 length is 14 residues. V lost 8 bases and J lost 2; bases outside the gene matches: 4. The source is a male donor in good health and CMV-seropositive. This chain connects TRBV7-8 to TRBJ2-2; TRBD1 aligns across 8 bases. The material sequenced was PBMCs. CDR3 loop: CASQDRVNTGELFF. The CDR3 DNA follows: TGTGCCAGCCAGGACAGGGTAAACACCGGGGAGCTGTTTTTT.